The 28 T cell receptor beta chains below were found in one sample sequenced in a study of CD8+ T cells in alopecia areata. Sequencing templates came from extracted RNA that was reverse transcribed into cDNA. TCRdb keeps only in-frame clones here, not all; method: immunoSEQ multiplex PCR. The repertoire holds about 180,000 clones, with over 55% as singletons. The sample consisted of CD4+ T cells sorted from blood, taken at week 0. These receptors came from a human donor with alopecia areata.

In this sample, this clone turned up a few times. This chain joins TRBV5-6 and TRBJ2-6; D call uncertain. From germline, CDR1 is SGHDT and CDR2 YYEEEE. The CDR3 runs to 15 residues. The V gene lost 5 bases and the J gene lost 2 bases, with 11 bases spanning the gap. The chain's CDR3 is CASSSRFPGANVLTF. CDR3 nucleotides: TGTGCCAGCAGTTCGCGTTTCCCTGGGGCCAACGTCCTGACTTTC.

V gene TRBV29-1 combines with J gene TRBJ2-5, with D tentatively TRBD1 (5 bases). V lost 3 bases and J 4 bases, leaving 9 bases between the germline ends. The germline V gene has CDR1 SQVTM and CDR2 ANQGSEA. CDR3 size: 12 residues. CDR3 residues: CSVDRESETQYF. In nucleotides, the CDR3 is TGCAGCGTTGACAGGGAATCAGAGACCCAGTACTTC. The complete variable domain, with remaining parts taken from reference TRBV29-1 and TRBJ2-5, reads SAVISQKPSRDICQRGTSLTIQCQVDSQVTMMFWYRQQPGQSLTLIATANQGSEATYESGFVIDKFPISRPNLTFSTLTVSNMSPEDSSIYLCSVDRESETQYFGPGTRLLVL.

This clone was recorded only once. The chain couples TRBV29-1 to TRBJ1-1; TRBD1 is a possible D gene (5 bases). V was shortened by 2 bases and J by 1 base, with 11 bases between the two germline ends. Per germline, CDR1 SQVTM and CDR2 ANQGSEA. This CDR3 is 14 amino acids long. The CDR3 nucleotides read TGCAGCGTTGAAATGGACACACCGAACACTGAAGCTTTCTTT. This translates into CSVEMDTPNTEAFF.

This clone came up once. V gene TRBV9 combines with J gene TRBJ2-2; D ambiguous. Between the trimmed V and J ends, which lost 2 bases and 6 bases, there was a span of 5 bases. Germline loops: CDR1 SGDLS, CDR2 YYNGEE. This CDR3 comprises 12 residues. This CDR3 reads CASSVTAGELFF. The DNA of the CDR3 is TGTGCCAGCAGCGTCACCGCCGGGGAGCTGTTTTTT.

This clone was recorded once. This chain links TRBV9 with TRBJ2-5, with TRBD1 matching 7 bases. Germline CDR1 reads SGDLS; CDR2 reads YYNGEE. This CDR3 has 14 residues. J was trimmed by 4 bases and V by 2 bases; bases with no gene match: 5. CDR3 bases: TGTGCCAGCAGCGTTTCGACAGGGAGAGAGACCCAGTACTTC. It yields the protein CASSVSTGRETQYF. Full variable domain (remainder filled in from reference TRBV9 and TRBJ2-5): DSGVTQTPKHLITATGQRVTLRCSPRSGDLSVYWYQQSLDQGLQFLIQYYNGEERAKGNILERFSAQQFPDLHSELNLSSLELGDSALYFCASSVSTGRETQYFGPGTRLLVL.

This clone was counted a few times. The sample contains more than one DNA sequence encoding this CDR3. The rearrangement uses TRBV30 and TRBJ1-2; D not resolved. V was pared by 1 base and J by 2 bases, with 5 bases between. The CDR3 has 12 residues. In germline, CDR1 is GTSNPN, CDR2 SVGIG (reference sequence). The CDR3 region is CAWSGQNYGYTF. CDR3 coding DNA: TGTGCCTGGAGTGGACAAAACTATGGCTACACCTTC.

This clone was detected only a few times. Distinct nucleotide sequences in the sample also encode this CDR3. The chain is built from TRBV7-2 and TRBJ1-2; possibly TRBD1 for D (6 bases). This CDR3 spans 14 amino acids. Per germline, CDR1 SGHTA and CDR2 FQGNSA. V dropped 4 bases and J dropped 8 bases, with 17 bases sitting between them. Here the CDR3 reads CASSSSGGGLGYTF. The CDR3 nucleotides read TGTGCCAGCAGCTCCTCAGGAGGGGGGCTCGGCTACACCTTC.

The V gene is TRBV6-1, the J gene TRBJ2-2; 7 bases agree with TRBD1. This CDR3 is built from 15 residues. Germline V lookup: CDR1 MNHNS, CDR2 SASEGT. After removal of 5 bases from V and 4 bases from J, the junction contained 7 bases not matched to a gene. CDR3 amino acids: CASSTGEIGTGELFF. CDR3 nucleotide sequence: TGTGCCAGCAGTACAGGGGAAATCGGCACCGGGGAGCTGTTTTTT.

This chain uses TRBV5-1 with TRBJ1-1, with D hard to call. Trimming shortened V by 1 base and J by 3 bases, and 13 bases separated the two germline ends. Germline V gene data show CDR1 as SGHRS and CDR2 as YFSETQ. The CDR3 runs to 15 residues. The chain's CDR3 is CASSLIGREDTEAFF. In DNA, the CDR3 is TGCGCCAGCAGCTTGATAGGCCGGGAGGACACTGAAGCTTTCTTT.

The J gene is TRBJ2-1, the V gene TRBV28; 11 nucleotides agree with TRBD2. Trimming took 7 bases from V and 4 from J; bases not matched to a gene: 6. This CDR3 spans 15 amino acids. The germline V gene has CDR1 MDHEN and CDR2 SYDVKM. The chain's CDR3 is CASKTLAGGYNEQFF. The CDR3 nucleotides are TGTGCCAGCAAAACCCTAGCGGGGGGATACAATGAGCAGTTCTTC.

The chain's CDR3 is CATSGADTQYF. In DNA form, the CDR3 reads TGTGCCACCAGCGGCGCAGATACGCAGTATTTT. The chain is built from TRBV15 and TRBJ2-3; D remains unclear. CDR1 LNHNV and CDR2 YYDKDF come from the germline V gene (reference sequence). Trimming shortened V by 5 bases and J by 4 bases, and 4 bases separated the two germline ends. This CDR3 contains 11 residues.

DNA for the CDR3: TGTGCCAGCAGCCCATCGAACAGGGCCAACCAAGAGACCCAGTACTTC. This sequence encodes CASSPSNRANQETQYF. J is TRBJ2-5 and V is TRBV11-3, with D possibly matching TRBD1 (6 bases). The CDR3 loop spans 16 amino acids. Deletions cut 5 bases from V and 0 bases from J, with 16 bases between. The germline V gene has CDR1 SGHNT and CDR2 YENEEA.

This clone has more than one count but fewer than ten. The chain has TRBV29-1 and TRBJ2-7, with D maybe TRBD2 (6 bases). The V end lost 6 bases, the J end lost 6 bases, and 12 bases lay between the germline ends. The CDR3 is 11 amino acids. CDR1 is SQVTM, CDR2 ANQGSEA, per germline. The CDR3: CSVDWGGEQYF. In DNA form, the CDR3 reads TGCAGCGTCGATTGGGGAGGCGAGCAGTACTTC.

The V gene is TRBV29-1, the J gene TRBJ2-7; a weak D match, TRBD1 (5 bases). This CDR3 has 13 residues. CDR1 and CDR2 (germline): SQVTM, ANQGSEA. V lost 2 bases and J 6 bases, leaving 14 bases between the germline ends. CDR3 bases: TGCAGCGTTGAATCCGGCAGGGCGAGCGAGCAGTACTTC. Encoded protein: CSVESGRASEQYF.

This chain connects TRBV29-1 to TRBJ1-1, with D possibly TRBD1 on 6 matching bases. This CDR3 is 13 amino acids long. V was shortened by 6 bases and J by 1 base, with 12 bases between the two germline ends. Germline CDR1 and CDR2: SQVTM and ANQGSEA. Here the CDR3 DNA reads TGCAGCGTCACCGAGACAGGGAACACTGAAGCTTTCTTT. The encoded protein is CSVTETGNTEAFF.

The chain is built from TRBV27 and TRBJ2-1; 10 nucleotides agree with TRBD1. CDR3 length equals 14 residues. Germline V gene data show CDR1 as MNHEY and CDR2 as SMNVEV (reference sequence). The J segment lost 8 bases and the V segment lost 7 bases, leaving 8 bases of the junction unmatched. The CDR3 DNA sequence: TGTGCCAGCACGAAGACAGGGGGCGGGTATGAGCAGTTCTTC. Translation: CASTKTGGGYEQFF.

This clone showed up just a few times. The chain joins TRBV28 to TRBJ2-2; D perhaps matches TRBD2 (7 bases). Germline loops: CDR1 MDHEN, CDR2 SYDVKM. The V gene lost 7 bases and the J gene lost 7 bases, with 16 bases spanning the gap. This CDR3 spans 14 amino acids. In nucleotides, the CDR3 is TGTGCCAGCATCCTCGGGGGGCGTAGCGGGGAGCTGTTTTTT. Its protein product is CASILGGRSGELFF.

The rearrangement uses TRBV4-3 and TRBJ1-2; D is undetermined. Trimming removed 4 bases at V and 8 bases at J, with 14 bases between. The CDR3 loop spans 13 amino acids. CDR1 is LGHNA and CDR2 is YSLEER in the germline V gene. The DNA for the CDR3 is TGCGCCAGCAGCCGATCAGAGAACCGGGGCTACACCTTC. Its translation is CASSRSENRGYTF.

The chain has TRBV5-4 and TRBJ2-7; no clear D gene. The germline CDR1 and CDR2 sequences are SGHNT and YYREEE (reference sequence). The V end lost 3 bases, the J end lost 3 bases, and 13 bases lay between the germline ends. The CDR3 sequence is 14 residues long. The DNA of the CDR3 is TGTGCCAGCAGCTATGAAAAAAGAGGCTACGAGCAGTACTTC. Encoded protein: CASSYEKRGYEQYF.

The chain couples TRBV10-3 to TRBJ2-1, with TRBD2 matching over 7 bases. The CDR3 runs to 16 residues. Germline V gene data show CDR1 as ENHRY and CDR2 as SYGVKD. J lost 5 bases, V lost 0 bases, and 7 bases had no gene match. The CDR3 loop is CAISESQRGSNNEQFF. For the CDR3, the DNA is TGTGCCATCAGTGAGTCCCAGCGGGGTTCTAACAATGAGCAGTTCTTC.

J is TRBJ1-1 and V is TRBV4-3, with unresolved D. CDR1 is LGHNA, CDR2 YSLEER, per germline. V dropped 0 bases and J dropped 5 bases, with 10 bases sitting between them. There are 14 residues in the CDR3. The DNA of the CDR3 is TGCGCCAGCAGCCAAGACCTCACGGGGACTGAAGCTTTCTTT. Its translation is CASSQDLTGTEAFF.

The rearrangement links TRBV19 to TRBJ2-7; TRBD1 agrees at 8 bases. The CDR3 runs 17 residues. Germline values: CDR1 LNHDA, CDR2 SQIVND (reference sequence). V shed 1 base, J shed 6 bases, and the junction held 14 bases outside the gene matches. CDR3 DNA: TGTGCCAGTAGTATAGTTTCCCGGCAGGGGGCTGTAAGCGAGCAGTACTTC. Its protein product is CASSIVSRQGAVSEQYF.

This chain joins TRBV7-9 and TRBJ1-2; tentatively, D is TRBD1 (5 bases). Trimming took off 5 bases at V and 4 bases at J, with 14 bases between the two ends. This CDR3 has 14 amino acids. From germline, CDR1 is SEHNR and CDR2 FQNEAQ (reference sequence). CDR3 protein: CASSRTEGTYGYTF. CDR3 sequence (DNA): TGTGCCAGCAGCCGTACGGAGGGGACCTATGGCTACACCTTC.

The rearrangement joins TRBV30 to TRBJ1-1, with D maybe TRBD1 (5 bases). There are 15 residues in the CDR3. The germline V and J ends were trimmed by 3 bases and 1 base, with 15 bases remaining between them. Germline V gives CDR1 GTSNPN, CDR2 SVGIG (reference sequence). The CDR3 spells CAWSQEGRTNTEAFF. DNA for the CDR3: TGTGCCTGGAGCCAAGAGGGACGGACGAACACTGAAGCTTTCTTT.

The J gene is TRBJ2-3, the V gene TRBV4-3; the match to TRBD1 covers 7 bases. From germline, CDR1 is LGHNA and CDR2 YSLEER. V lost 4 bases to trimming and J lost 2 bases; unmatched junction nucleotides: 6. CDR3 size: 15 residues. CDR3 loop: CASSLNRGHTDTQYF. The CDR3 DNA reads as TGCGCCAGCAGCCTCAACAGGGGCCACACAGATACGCAGTATTTT.

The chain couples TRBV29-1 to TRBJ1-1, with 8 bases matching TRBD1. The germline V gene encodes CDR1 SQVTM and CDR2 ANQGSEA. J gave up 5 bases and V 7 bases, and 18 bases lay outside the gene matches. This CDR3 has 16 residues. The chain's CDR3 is CSAFVVETTGGTEAFF. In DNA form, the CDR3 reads TGCAGCGCCTTCGTTGTCGAGACTACAGGGGGAACTGAAGCTTTCTTT.

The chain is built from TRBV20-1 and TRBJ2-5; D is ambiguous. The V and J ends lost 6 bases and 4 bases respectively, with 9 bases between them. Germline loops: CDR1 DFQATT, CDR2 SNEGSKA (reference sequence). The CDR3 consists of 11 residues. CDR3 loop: CSAATLETQYF. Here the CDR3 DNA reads TGCAGTGCAGCCACCTTAGAGACCCAGTACTTC.

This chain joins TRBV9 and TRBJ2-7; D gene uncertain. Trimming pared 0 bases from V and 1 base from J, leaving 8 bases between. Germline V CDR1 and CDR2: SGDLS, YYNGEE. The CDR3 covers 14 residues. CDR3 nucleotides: TGTGCCAGCAGCGTAGAAGCGCGGTCCTACGAGCAGTACTTC. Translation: CASSVEARSYEQYF.